The 8 T cell receptor beta chains in this list originate from one sample, sequenced in a study of blood T cell repertoires in COVID-19. The method was immunoSEQ multiplex PCR; TCRdb's version includes in-frame clones alone and lacks a portion of them. This sample yields around 160,000 clones, of which more than 70% are seen a single time; about 5.6% belongs to the top ten. Material: PBMCs or T cells enriched from blood (not recorded which). The receptors stem from a middle-aged man who had recovered from COVID-19.

The chain links TRBV7-6 to TRBJ2-2, with 8 bases matching TRBD2. This CDR3 is built from 13 residues. From germline, CDR1 is SGHVS and CDR2 FNYEAQ. V trimming: 3 bases; J trimming: 7 bases; junction bases outside the gene matches: 1. The CDR3 sequence: CASSLGLVGELFF. CDR3 DNA sequence: TGTGCCAGCAGCTTGGGACTAGTCGGGGAGCTGTTTTTT.

The chain recombines TRBV3-1 (or the pseudogene TRBV3-2) with TRBJ1-3, with TRBD1 identical over 8 bases. This CDR3 is built from 18 residues. V lost 0 bases and J lost 3; bases outside the gene matches: 10. Per the germline V gene, CDR1 is LGHDT and CDR2 is YNNKEL (reference sequence). CDR3: CASSQDALTGGYGNTIYF. Written as DNA, the CDR3 is TGTGCCAGCAGCCAAGACGCCTTAACAGGGGGGTATGGAAACACCATATATTTT.

The chain uses TRBV6-6 and TRBJ2-7, with D possibly TRBD1 on 5 matching bases. CDR3 length: 17 amino acids. V lost 7 bases and J lost 0, with 22 bases in between. Germline V gene sequence: CDR1 MNHNY, CDR2 SVGAGI (reference sequence). In DNA, the CDR3 is TGTGCCAGCACTCGCATTCACGCCACGACAGTCTCCTACGAGCAGTACTTC. This translates into CASTRIHATTVSYEQYF.

This clone was observed once. The chain has TRBV21-1 and TRBJ1-2; the table's D call, TRBD1, has no DNA check behind it. TRBV21-1 is termed a pseudogene. The CDR3 has 14 amino acids. The CDR3 DNA sequence: TGTGCCAGCAGGGGGGACAAAACTAACTATGGCTACACCTTC. Its translation: CASRGDKTNYGYTF.

This clone was counted at least ten times. This sequence joins TRBV19 and TRBJ1-3; D ambiguous. From germline, CDR1 is LNHDA and CDR2 SQIVND (reference sequence). CDR3 length: 15 residues. Deletions cut 3 bases from V and 5 bases from J, with 14 bases between. In nucleotides, the CDR3 is TGTGCCAGTAGTATTTCCACGGTTCCTCGAAACACCATATATTTT. It specifies CASSISTVPRNTIYF.

The chain employs TRBV5-6 and TRBJ2-3; D is perhaps TRBD1 (5 bases). V gave up 0 bases and J gave up 2 bases, with 10 bases separating them. CDR1 SGHDT and CDR2 YYEEEE come from the germline V gene. CDR3 length equals 15 residues. CDR3 DNA: TGTGCCAGCAGCTTGGCCGTCAGGGTCACAGATACGCAGTATTTT. This sequence encodes CASSLAVRVTDTQYF.

J is TRBJ2-1 and V is TRBV21-1; the table's TRBD1 call for D was not verified on the DNA. TRBV21-1 is tagged as a pseudogene. The CDR3 has 13 amino acids. The CDR3 nucleotides are TGTGCCAGCAGCAAAAGGGGATACAATGAGCAGTTCTTC. This encodes CASSKRGYNEQFF.

The chain recombines TRBV6-5 with TRBJ2-1; D is uncertain. The CDR3 sequence is 13 residues long. Looked up from germline, CDR1 is MNHEY and CDR2 is SVGAGI. V shed 6 bases and J shed 6 bases, with 12 bases lying between them. The chain's CDR3 is CASSRDFFNEQFF. CDR3 DNA sequence: TGTGCCAGCAGCCGCGACTTCTTCAATGAGCAGTTCTTC.